The 28 T cell receptor beta chains in this list originate from one sample, sequenced in a study of cytomegalovirus exposure and HLA in healthy donors (dated by TCRdb to about 2017). The library was made by the immunoSEQ multiplex PCR assay. For the multiplex PCR, a mixture combining 60 forward primers for TCR Vbeta segments and 13 reverse primers for TCR Jbeta segments was used. TCRdb re-hosts the immuneACCESS table, in-frame sequences only. Its copies lack some clones; in the studies checked, an unresolved V gene accounts for under half of them, and the cause for the rest is not known. The sample table records about 110,000 clones; roughly 80% of these occur just once. The ten biggest clones cover approximately 1.5% of the sample. Sequencing was done on a sample of PBMCs. The receptors originated from a man aged 45 to 65 in good health and CMV-seronegative.

The gene calls are TRBV18 and TRBJ2-7; tentatively, D is TRBD2 (5 bases). The CDR3 runs to 15 residues. The V end lost 6 bases, the J end lost 3 bases, and 18 bases lay between the germline ends. Germline values: CDR1 KGHSH, CDR2 LQKENI. The CDR3 sequence is CASSSDWVEYYEQYF. The CDR3, as DNA: TGTGCCAGCTCCTCGGACTGGGTTGAGTACTACGAGCAGTACTTC. Full variable domain (missing parts from reference TRBV18 and TRBJ2-7): NAGVMQNPRHLVRRRGQEARLRCSPMKGHSHVYWYRQLPEEGLKFMVYLQKENIIDESGMPKERFSAEFPKEGPSILRIQQVVRGDSAAYFCASSSDWVEYYEQYFGPGTRLTVT.

This rearrangement joins TRBV19 to TRBJ2-3; possibly TRBD2 for D (6 bases). The CDR3 loop spans 12 amino acids. Germline V CDR1 and CDR2: LNHDA, SQIVND (reference sequence). V lost 6 bases and J lost 11, with 15 bases in between. DNA of the CDR3: TGTGCCAGTAGGCAACTGGAGGGTAAGCAGTATTTT. As protein: CASRQLEGKQYF. Variable domain in full (rest from reference TRBV19 and TRBJ2-3): DGGITQSPKYLFRKEGQNVTLSCEQNLNHDAMYWYRQDPGQGLRLIYYSQIVNDFQKGDIAEGYSVSREKKESFPLTVTSAQKNPTAFYLCASRQLEGKQYFGPGTRLTVL.

The rearrangement uses TRBV5-1 and TRBJ2-3; the D gene is possibly TRBD1 (5 bases). Per the germline V gene, CDR1 is SGHRS and CDR2 is YFSETQ. There are 14 residues in the CDR3. The V end lost 3 bases, the J end lost 4 bases, and 12 bases lay between the germline ends. CDR3: CASSSYDRSDTQYF. CDR3 DNA sequence: TGCGCCAGCAGCTCTTACGACAGATCAGATACGCAGTATTTT.

This chain links TRBV11-3 with TRBJ1-3, with D possibly matching TRBD1 (5 bases). Germline V gene data show CDR1 as SGHNT and CDR2 as YENEEA. The CDR3 runs to 19 residues. Trimming pared 5 bases from V and 2 bases from J, leaving 25 bases between. CDR3 nucleotide sequence: TGTGCCAGCAGCAGGGGCCGCCCAAGACTCACGCTCGCTGGAAACACCATATATTTT. This sequence encodes CASSRGRPRLTLAGNTIYF.

This clone came up a few times. The rearrangement joins TRBV7-3 to TRBJ2-1, with D perhaps matching TRBD2 (7 bases). This CDR3 has 13 residues. V lost 5 bases and J 7 bases, leaving 12 bases between the germline ends. Germline values: CDR1 SGHTA, CDR2 FQGTGA. The CDR3 sequence: CASSPGGQNEQFF. In DNA, the CDR3 is TGTGCCAGCAGCCCGGGGGGCCAGAATGAGCAGTTCTTC.

V and J are TRBV7-2 and TRBJ2-2; 7 nucleotides line up with TRBD2. The trim removed 5 bases at V and 5 bases at J, leaving 5 bases unmatched. Germline CDR1 SGHTA, CDR2 FQGNSA. The CDR3 is 14 amino acids. The CDR3 loop is CASSRTRRTGELFF. CDR3 sequence (DNA): TGTGCCAGCAGCCGGACTAGGCGGACCGGGGAGCTGTTTTTT. The full variable domain, rest sourced from reference TRBV7-2 and TRBJ2-2, is GAGVSQSPSNKVTEKGKDVELRCDPISGHTALYWYRQSLGQGLEFLIYFQGNSAPDKSGLPSDRFSAERTGGSVSTLTIQRTQQEDSAVYLCASSRTRRTGELFFGEGSRLTVL.

V gene TRBV29-1 combines with J gene TRBJ1-1; D is uncertain. The germline V gene encodes CDR1 SQVTM and CDR2 ANQGSEA. The CDR3 length is 11 residues. The V gene lost 3 bases and the J gene lost 4 bases, with 6 bases spanning the gap. CDR3 protein: CSVDPSTEAFF. CDR3 bases: TGCAGCGTTGACCCGTCCACTGAAGCTTTCTTT. The variable domain in full, completed from reference TRBV29-1 and TRBJ1-1, reads SAVISQKPSRDICQRGTSLTIQCQVDSQVTMMFWYRQQPGQSLTLIATANQGSEATYESGFVIDKFPISRPNLTFSTLTVSNMSPEDSSIYLCSVDPSTEAFFGQGTRLTVV.

The rearrangement joins TRBV5-8 to TRBJ1-5; no reliable D call. V dropped 2 bases and J dropped 5 bases, with 17 bases sitting between them. Germline assignment: CDR1 SGHTS and CDR2 YDEGEE. The CDR3 spans 16 residues. CDR3 protein: CASSFSPQWSDQPQHF. The CDR3 nucleotides are TGTGCCAGCAGCTTTTCCCCTCAATGGAGTGATCAGCCCCAGCATTTT.

This chain connects TRBV4-1 to TRBJ2-5, with D tentatively TRBD1 (5 bases). The CDR3 length is 14 residues. Germline CDR1 MGHRA, CDR2 YSYEKL. V was pared by 1 base and J by 5 bases, with 11 bases between. This CDR3 is CASSQVRVGETQYF. In nucleotides, the CDR3 is TGCGCCAGCAGCCAAGTCAGGGTTGGGGAGACCCAGTACTTC.

The V call is TRBV29-1, the J call TRBJ1-5; TRBD1 matches at 8 bases. The CDR3 sequence is 15 residues long. Trimming took 6 bases from V and 2 from J; bases not matched to a gene: 9. The germline gives CDR1 SQVTM, CDR2 ANQGSEA. The CDR3 DNA sequence: TGCAGCGTGGGCAGGGGGCATGGCGGCAATCAGCCCCAGCATTTT. Amino acids: CSVGRGHGGNQPQHF.

The J gene is TRBJ2-7, the V gene TRBV29-1; weak D call: TRBD1 (5 bases). The germline gives CDR1 SQVTM, CDR2 ANQGSEA. Trimming stripped 3 bases from V and 4 bases from J, with 10 bases between. The CDR3 runs to 12 residues. The CDR3 DNA reads TGCAGCGTTGAGGCAGGGCGATACGAGCAGTACTTC. Translation: CSVEAGRYEQYF.

On this clone itself: One junction end does not reproduce the germline sequence, and a read error may be involved. This rearrangement joins TRBV7-7 to TRBJ2-5; a weak D match, TRBD1 (5 bases). CDR1 SSHAT and CDR2 FNYEAQ come from the germline V gene (reference sequence). The CDR3 length is 14 residues. The CDR3 reads CASSSFGAQETQYF. Written as DNA, the CDR3 is TGTGCTAGCAGCTCCTTTGGGGCCCAAGAGACCCAGTACTTC.

A word on this clone: The same CDR3 can be traced to other DNA sequences in this sample. The chain recombines TRBV18 with TRBJ1-1; possible D gene TRBD1, 5 bases. In germline, CDR1 is KGHSH, CDR2 LQKENI. The CDR3 consists of 13 residues. Trimming left V 3 bases short and J 4 bases short, with 9 bases between. This CDR3 is CASSPQGGTEAFF. In DNA form, the CDR3 reads TGTGCCAGCTCACCCCAGGGCGGCACTGAAGCTTTCTTT.

The chain combines TRBV30 with TRBJ2-4, with D perhaps TRBD1 (6 bases). This CDR3 region has 15 residues. Deletions cut 1 base from V and 8 bases from J, with 18 bases between. Germline assignment: CDR1 GTSNPN and CDR2 SVGIG (reference sequence). In DNA form, the CDR3 reads TGTGCCTGGAGTGGGGCAACAGGGCTTTGGGACATTCAGTACTTC. Translation gives CAWSGATGLWDIQYF.

CDR3 nucleotide sequence: TGTGCCAGCAGCCATGGCGGGGAATACAATGAGCAGTTCTTC. This gives the protein CASSHGGEYNEQFF. The chain carries TRBV4-2 and TRBJ2-1, with a weak D call TRBD2 (6 bases). This CDR3 has 14 residues. Trimming removed 3 bases at V and 4 bases at J, with 10 bases between. Germline values: CDR1 LGHNA, CDR2 YNFKEQ.

This chain uses TRBV2 with TRBJ2-2, with D possibly matching TRBD1 (6 bases). Trimming cost V 8 bases and J 7 bases, with 14 bases left between them. This CDR3 is built from 13 residues. Germline V lookup: CDR1 SNHLY, CDR2 FYNNEI. As DNA, the CDR3 is TGTGCCAGCGACTCACAGGGATTCGGGGAGCTGTTTTTT. Protein product: CASDSQGFGELFF.

This chain connects TRBV15 to TRBJ2-5; TRBD2 matches 8 bases. CDR1 LNHNV and CDR2 YYDKDF come from the germline V gene (reference sequence). There are 16 residues in the CDR3. Germline trimming cut 2 bases from V and 2 bases from J; bases unmatched to any gene: 7. The CDR3 region has the DNA TGTGCCACCAGCAGACAAATAGCGGGGAAACAAGAGACCCAGTACTTC. It codes for CATSRQIAGKQETQYF.

The chain combines TRBV30 with TRBJ1-1; D uncertain. Trimming removed 4 bases from V and 3 bases from J, with 15 bases in between. Per the germline V gene, CDR1 is GTSNPN and CDR2 is SVGIG (reference sequence). This CDR3 has 14 residues. CDR3 loop: CAWTFSGGYTEAFF. The CDR3 region has the DNA TGTGCCTGGACCTTCTCTGGAGGGTACACTGAAGCTTTCTTT.

This clone turned up a few times. The chain is built from TRBV10-3 and TRBJ2-5; unclear D gene. The CDR3 covers 14 residues. Between the trimmed V and J ends, which lost 6 bases and 5 bases, there was a span of 16 bases. Germline lookup yields CDR1 ENHRY and CDR2 SYGVKD. The CDR3 is CAIRIQQSLETQYF. CDR3 bases: TGTGCCATCAGGATACAGCAATCCCTGGAGACCCAGTACTTC.

J is TRBJ2-2 and V is TRBV5-1; a possible D gene is TRBD1 (5 bases). The V end was cut by 0 bases, the J end by 0 bases, with 9 bases between. This CDR3 spans 16 amino acids. Germline V CDR1 and CDR2: SGHRS, YFSETQ. This CDR3 is CASSLGGSPNTGELFF. The CDR3 DNA reads as TGCGCCAGCAGCTTGGGGGGCAGTCCGAACACCGGGGAGCTGTTTTTT. Full variable domain (rest looked up from reference TRBV5-1 and TRBJ2-2): KAGVTQTPRYLIKTRGQQVTLSCSPISGHRSVSWYQQTPGQGLQFLFEYFSETQRNKGNFPGRFSGRQFSNSRSEMNVSTLELGDSALYLCASSLGGSPNTGELFFGEGSRLTVL.

CDR3 loop: CASSSGATGNTIYF. The CDR3 DNA reads as TGTGCCAGCAGTTCAGGGGCCACTGGAAACACCATATATTTT. The V call is TRBV28, the J call TRBJ1-3, with TRBD1 as a possible D gene (6 bases). Germline V CDR1 and CDR2: MDHEN, SYDVKM. Trimming removed 4 bases at V and 2 bases at J, with 9 bases between. The CDR3 consists of 14 residues.

CDR3 coding DNA: TGTGCCGAGGGAATAGTTGGGACCCAGTACTTC. Amino acids: CAEGIVGTQYF. The genes are TRBV30 and TRBJ2-5, with a weak D call TRBD2 (5 bases). The V gene's germline CDR1 is GTSNPN and CDR2 SVGIG (reference sequence). This CDR3 has 11 residues. With 8 bases removed from V and 7 bases from J, the gap between germline ends came to 14 bases.

The V and J genes are TRBV6-7 and TRBJ1-1; D is perhaps TRBD1 (6 bases). TRBV6-7 falls under the ORF class, with uncertain function. The CDR3 has 13 residues. V was clipped by 7 bases and J by 1 base, with 10 bases between them. The CDR3 coding sequence is TGTGCCAGCATTCCGACAGGGAACACTGAAGCTTTCTTT. This gives the protein CASIPTGNTEAFF.

This clone was found once. The V gene is TRBV6-5, the J gene TRBJ1-5, with 7 nucleotides matching TRBD1. Germline CDR1 MNHEY, CDR2 SVGAGI. Trimming cost V 6 bases and J 1 base; bases outside gene matches: 6. The CDR3 is 15 amino acids. CDR3 sequence: CASRKTGESNQPQHF. The CDR3, as DNA: TGTGCCAGCAGGAAAACAGGGGAGAGCAATCAGCCCCAGCATTTT.

V gene TRBV5-1 combines with J gene TRBJ1-2; D gene ambiguous. Germline V gives CDR1 SGHRS, CDR2 YFSETQ. The CDR3 covers 14 residues. V lost 2 bases to trimming and J lost 5 bases, with 13 bases between them. The CDR3 region has the DNA TGCGCCAGCAGCTTAAACCCGGGTTCTTATGGCTACACCTTC. Its translation: CASSLNPGSYGYTF.

The CDR3 DNA follows: TGTGCCAGCAGCGGCCGACAGGGGTCCCCCTACGAGCAGTACTTC. Translating gives CASSGRQGSPYEQYF. The rearrangement uses TRBV5-4 and TRBJ2-7, with TRBD1 matching over 8 bases. The CDR3 sequence is 15 residues long. J lost 2 bases, V lost 4 bases, and 8 bases had no gene match. Germline-derived CDR1 and CDR2 are SGHNT and YYREEE (reference sequence).

J is TRBJ1-3 and V is TRBV5-6; D not certain. This CDR3 contains 16 residues. V was cut by 4 bases and J by 4 bases, with 18 bases left in between. CDR1 and CDR2 from the germline V gene are SGHDT and YYEEEE. The CDR3 DNA follows: TGTGCCAGCAGCGTTGGGTCCTCTCTAGACGGAAACACCATATATTTT. Its translation is CASSVGSSLDGNTIYF.

The chain has TRBV5-1 and TRBJ2-7; 8 nucleotides line up with TRBD2. The germline V gene has CDR1 SGHRS and CDR2 YFSETQ. The trim removed 1 base at V and 0 bases at J, leaving 3 bases unmatched. CDR3 length: 15 residues. For the CDR3, the DNA is TGCGCCAGCAGCTTGTTAGCGGGGACCTCCTACGAGCAGTACTTC. Its translation: CASSLLAGTSYEQYF.